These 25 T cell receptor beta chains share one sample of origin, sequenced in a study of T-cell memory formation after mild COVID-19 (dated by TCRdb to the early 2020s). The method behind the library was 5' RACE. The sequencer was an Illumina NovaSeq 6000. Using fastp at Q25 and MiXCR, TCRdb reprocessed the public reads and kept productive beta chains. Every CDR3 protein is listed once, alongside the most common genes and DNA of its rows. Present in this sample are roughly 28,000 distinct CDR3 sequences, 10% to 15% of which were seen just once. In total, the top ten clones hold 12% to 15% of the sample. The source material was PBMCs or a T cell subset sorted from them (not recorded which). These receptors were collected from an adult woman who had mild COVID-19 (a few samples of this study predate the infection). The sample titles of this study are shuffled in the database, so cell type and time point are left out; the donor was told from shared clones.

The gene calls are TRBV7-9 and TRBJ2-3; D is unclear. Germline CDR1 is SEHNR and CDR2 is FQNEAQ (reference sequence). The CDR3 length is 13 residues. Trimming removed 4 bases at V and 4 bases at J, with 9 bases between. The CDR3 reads CASSSSDPDTQYF. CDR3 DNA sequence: TGTGCCAGCAGCTCTTCCGATCCAGATACGCAGTATTTT.

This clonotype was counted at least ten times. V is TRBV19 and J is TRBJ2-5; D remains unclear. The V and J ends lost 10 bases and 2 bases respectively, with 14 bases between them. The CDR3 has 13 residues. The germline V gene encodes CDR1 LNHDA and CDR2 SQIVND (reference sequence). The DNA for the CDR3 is TGTGCCACTAAGGAATACTTTCAAGAGACCCAGTACTTC. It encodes CATKEYFQETQYF.

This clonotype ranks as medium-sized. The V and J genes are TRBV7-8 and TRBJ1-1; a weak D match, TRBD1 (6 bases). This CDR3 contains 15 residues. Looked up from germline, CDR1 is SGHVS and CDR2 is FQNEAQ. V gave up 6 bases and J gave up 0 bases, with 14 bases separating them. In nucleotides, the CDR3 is TGTGCCAGCAGTTCCAGAGCAGGGGTGAACACTGAAGCTTTCTTT. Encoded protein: CASSSRAGVNTEAFF.

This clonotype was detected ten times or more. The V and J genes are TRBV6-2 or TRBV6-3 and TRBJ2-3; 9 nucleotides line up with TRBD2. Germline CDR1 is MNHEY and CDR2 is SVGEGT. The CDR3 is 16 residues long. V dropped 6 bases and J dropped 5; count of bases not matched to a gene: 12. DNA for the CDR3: TGTGCCAGCAGACCCCCGGGACTAGCTTGGGGAGATACGCAGTATTTT. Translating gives CASRPPGLAWGDTQYF.

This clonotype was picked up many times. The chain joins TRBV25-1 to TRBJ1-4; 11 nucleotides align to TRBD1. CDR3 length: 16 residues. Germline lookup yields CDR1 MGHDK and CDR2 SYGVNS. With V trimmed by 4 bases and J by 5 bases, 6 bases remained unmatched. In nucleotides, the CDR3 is TGTGCCAGCAGTGGTATTCGGGACAGGGGGAATGAAAAACTGTTTTTT. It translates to CASSGIRDRGNEKLFF.

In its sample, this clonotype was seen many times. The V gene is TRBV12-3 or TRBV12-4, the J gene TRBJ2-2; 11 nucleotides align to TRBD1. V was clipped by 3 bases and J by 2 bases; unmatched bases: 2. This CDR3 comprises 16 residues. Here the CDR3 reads CASSFGTGGNTGELFF. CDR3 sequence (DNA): TGTGCCAGCAGTTTCGGGACAGGGGGTAACACCGGGGAGCTGTTTTTT.

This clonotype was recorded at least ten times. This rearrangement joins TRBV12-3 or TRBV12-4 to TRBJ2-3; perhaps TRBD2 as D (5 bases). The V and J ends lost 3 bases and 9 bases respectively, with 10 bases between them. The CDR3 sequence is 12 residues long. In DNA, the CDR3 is TGTGCCAGCAGTTTTTCGGGAAGAACGCAGTATTTT. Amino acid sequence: CASSFSGRTQYF.

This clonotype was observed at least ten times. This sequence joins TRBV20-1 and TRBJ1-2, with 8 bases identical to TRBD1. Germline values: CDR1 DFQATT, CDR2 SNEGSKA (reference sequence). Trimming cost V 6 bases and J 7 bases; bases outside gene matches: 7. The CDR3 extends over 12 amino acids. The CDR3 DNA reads TGCAGTGCGAGCAGGGGGCAGGGTGGCTACACCTTC. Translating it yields CSASRGQGGYTF.

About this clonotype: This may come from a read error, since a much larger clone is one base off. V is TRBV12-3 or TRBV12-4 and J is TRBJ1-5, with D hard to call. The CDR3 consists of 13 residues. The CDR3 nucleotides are TGTGCCAGCAGTTTTGGGTTGGGTCAGACCCAGCATTTT. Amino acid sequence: CASSFGLGQTQHF.

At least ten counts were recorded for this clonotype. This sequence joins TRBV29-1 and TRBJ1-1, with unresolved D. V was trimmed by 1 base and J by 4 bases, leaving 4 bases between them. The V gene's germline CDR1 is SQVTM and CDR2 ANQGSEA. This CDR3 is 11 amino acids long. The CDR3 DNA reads TGCAGCGTTGAAGCACTCACTGAAGCTTTCTTT. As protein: CSVEALTEAFF.

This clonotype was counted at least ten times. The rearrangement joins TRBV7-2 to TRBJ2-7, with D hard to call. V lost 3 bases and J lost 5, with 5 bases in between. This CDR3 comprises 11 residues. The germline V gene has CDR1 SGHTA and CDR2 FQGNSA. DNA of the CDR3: TGTGCCAGCAGCTTTAACCACGAGCAGTACTTC. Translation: CASSFNHEQYF.

Here the CDR3 reads CASSFEGGGDTQYF. As DNA, the CDR3 is TGTGCCAGCAGCTTCGAAGGGGGTGGAGATACGCAGTATTTT. V usage is TRBV7-2 and J usage is TRBJ2-3, with D possibly TRBD1 on 6 matching bases. Germline V gene sequence: CDR1 SGHTA, CDR2 FQGNSA. The CDR3 has 14 residues. Trimming left V 3 bases short and J 5 bases short, with 12 bases between. The variable domain in full, with the rest retrieved from reference TRBV7-2 and TRBJ2-3, is GAGVSQSPSNKVTEKGKDVELRCDPISGHTALYWYRQSLGQGLEFLIYFQGNSAPDKSGLPSDRFSAERTGGSVSTLTIQRTQQEDSAVYLCASSFEGGGDTQYFGPGTRLTVL.

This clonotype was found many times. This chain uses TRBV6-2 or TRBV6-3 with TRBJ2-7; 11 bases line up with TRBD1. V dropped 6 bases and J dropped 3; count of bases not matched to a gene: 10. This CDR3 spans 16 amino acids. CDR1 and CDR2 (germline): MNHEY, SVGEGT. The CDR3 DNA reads TGTGCCAGCAGAGGACAGGGGGCAAGTATGATCTACGAGCAGTACTTC. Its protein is CASRGQGASMIYEQYF.

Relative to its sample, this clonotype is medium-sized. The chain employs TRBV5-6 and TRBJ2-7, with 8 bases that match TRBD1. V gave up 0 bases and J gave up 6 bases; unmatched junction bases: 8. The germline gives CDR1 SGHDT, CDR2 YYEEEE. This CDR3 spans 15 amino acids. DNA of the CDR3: TGTGCCAGCAGCTTGGAGGACAGGGAATCTCTCGAGCAGTACTTC. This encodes CASSLEDRESLEQYF.

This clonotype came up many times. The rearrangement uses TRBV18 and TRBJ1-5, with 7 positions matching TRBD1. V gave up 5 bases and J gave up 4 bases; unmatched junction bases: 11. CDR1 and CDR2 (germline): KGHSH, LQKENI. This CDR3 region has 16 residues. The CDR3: CASSNTWTGLNQPQHF. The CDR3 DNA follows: TGTGCCAGCTCAAACACTTGGACAGGCCTAAATCAGCCCCAGCATTTT.

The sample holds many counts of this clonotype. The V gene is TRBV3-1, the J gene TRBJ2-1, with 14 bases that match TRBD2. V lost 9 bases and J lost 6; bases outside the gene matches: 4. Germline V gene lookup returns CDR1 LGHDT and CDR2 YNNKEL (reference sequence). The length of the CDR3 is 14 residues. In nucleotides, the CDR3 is TGTGCCAGTGGGGGGACTAGCGGGGGCAATGAGCAGTTCTTC. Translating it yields CASGGTSGGNEQFF.

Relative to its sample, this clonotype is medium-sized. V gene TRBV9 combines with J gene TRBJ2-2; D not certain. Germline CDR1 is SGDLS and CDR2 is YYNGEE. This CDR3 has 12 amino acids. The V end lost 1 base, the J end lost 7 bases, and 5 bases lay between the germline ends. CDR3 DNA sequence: TGTGCCAGCAGCGTATTTATCGGGGAGCTGTTTTTT. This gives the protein CASSVFIGELFF.

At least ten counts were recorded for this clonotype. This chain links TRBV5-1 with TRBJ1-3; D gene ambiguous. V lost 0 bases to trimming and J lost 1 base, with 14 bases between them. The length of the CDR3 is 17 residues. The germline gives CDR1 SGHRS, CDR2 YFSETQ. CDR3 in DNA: TGCGCCAGCAGCTTGGCCGGAGGGTCGCAGTCTGGAAACACCATATATTTT. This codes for CASSLAGGSQSGNTIYF.

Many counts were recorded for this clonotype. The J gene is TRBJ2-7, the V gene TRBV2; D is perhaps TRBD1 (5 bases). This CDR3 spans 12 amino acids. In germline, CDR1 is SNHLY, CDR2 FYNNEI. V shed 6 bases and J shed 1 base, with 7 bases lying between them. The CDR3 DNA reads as TGTGCCAGCAGACAGGTTTCCTACGAGCAGTACTTC. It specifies CASRQVSYEQYF. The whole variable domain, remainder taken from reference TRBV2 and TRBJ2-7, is EPEVTQTPSHQVTQMGQEVILRCVPISNHLYFYWYRQILGQKVEFLVSFYNNEISEKSEIFDDQFSVERPDGSNFTLKIRSTKLEDSAMYFCASRQVSYEQYFGPGTRLTVT.

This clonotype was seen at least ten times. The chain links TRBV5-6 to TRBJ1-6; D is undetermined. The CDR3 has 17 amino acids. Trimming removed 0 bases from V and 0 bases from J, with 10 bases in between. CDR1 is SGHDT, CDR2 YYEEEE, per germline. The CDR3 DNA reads TGTGCCAGCAGCTTGGAACAGACTGGCTCCTATAATTCACCCCTCCACTTT. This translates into CASSLEQTGSYNSPLHF.

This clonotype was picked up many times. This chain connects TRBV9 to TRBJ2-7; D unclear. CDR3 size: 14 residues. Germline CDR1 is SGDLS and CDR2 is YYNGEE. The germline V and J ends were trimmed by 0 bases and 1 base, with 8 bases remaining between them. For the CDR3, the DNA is TGTGCCAGCAGCGTAGAGTGGGAATCCTACGAGCAGTACTTC. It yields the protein CASSVEWESYEQYF. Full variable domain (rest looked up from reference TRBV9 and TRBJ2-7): DSGVTQTPKHLITATGQRVTLRCSPRSGDLSVYWYQQSLDQGLQFLIQYYNGEERAKGNILERFSAQQFPDLHSELNLSSLELGDSALYFCASSVEWESYEQYFGPGTRLTVT.

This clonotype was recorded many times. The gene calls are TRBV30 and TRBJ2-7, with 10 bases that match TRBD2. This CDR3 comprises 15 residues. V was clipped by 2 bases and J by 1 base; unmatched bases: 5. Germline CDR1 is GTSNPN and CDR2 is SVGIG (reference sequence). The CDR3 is CAWSNGLAVSYEQYF. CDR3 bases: TGTGCCTGGAGTAACGGACTAGCGGTATCCTACGAGCAGTACTTC.

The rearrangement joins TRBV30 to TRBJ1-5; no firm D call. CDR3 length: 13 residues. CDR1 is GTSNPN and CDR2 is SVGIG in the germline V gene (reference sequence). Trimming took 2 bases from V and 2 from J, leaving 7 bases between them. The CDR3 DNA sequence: TGTGCCTGGAGTTGGGGTGGCAATCAGCCCCAGCATTTT. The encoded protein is CAWSWGGNQPQHF.

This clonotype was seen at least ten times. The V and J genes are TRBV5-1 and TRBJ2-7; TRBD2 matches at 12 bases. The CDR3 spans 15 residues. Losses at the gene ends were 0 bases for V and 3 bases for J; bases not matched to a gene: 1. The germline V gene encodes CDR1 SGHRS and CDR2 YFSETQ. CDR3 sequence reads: CASSLGLAGVYEQYF. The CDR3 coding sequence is TGCGCCAGCAGCTTGGGACTAGCGGGAGTCTACGAGCAGTACTTC.

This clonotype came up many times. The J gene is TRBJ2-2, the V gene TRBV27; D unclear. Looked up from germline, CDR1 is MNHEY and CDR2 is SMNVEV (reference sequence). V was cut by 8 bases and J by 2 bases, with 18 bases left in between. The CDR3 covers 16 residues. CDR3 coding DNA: TGTGCCAGCGGCGGATACGTAGGCATAAACACCGGGGAGCTGTTTTTT. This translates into CASGGYVGINTGELFF.